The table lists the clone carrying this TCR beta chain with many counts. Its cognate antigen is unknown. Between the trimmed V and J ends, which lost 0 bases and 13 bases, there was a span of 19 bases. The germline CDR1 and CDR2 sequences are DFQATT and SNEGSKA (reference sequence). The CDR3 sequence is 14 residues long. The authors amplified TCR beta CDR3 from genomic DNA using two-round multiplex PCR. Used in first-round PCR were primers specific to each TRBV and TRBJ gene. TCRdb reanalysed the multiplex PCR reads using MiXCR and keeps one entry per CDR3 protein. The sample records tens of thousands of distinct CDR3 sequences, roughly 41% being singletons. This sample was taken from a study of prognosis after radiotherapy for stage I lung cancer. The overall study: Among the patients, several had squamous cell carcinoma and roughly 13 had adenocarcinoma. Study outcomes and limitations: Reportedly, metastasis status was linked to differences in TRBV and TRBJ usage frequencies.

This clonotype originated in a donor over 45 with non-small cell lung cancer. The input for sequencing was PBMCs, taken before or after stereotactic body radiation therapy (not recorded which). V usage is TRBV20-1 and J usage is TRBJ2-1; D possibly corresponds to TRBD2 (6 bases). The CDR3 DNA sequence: TGCAGTGCTAGAGAACCCCATGGGGCGGGGCCCCAGTTCTTC. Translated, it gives CSAREPHGAGPQFF.